The text below deals with one T cell receptor (beta chain). Its cognate antigen has yet to be identified. Base qualities are not at hand, and no much larger clone is one base apart. The sample comes from a study of cytomegalovirus exposure and HLA in healthy donors (dated 2017 in TCRdb). Describing the broader study: According to an earlier analysis of a few hundred of the donors, some 180 million T cells yielded approximately 120 million unique TCR beta sequences and about 300 Gb of sequence data. Roughly 300 gigabases of sequencing data and approximately 85 million unique TCR sequences were included in an early release covering around 650 HLA-typed donors. Of the roughly 430 genotyped donors, approximately 82% fell in the genetic ancestry cluster associated with self-reported Caucasian donors. The study aimed to test whether cataloging public T cell receptors could reveal signatures of past pathogen exposure. The study profiled the T cell repertoires of around 700 subjects by immunosequencing and related them to cytomegalovirus serostatus. In addition to the first cohort of 500 to 850 subjects, a separate validation cohort of approximately 130 different subjects was used. High-throughput TCR immunosequencing, statistical association of individual TCRs with disease status, and machine learning were combined to predict cytomegalovirus infection status. A later analysis re-analyzed previously published TCR beta repertoires from several hundred donors and added high-resolution HLA genotyping to study TCR occurrence patterns. Rather than drawing on any new phenotypic data, the later analysis identified candidate immune exposures from TCR beta sequences and the way those sequences occurred across donors. To decide whether each TCR beta V gene segment behaved as functional or pseudogenic, an earlier analysis of some 570 of the donors relied on high-throughput TCR beta sequencing. Alongside the repertoire data, information on donor age, sex, ethnicity and CMV serostatus was compiled. In a later genetic analysis, genome-wide SNP genotypes for about three fifths of the roughly 670 donors were used, and that subset was treated as a discovery cohort. All discovery cohort repertoires had been generated on a single sequencing platform. HLA typing covered class I and class II loci at four-digit resolution. Typing coverage varied by locus: roughly 629-640 donors for A, B, C, DRB1 and DQB1; some 520 for DQA1; nearly 610 for DPA1; more than 450 for DPB1. Roughly five DR-DQ haplotypes were handled as single units for association and clustering, since linkage in the cohort was strong. Among roughly 400 genotyped donors of the cohort, an average of roughly 230,000 unique TCR beta nucleotide sequences was sequenced per donor, of which roughly 17% were non-productive. The paper's findings and limits, for the study overall: According to the authors, the approach could potentially be generalized to other disease states and immunological phenotypes. In a later analysis, around 17,000 TCR beta sequences were associated with specific HLA alleles at a false discovery rate of 0.05. This cohort had only TCR beta chains sequenced, and the lack of alpha or paired-chain data limited which features could be detected. Strong co-occurrence of HLA alleles, especially DR and DQ, made assigning TCR associations to individual alleles difficult. Across donors, most TCR sequences were observed very rarely, whereas some public TCRs were present in many individuals. Linkage disequilibrium might explain the correlated functional status among segregating V segments, but an unknown experimental factor could not be excluded. The presence/absence analyses assumed that sequencing depth was roughly uniform across donors, and that assumption may not be true. A few of the identified cytomegalovirus-associated TCR beta chains were confirmed in vitro to be specific for cytomegalovirus antigens. Some IMGT-functional V segments, including TRBV6-2 and TRBV6-3, could not be distinguished by the 87-base-pair reads and were therefore excluded. The earlier analysis of approximately 540 of the donors excluded approximately 17 rarely observed V segments, including chromosome 9 orphons, because counts were too low. According to a later analysis, most CMV-associated TCR beta chains appeared to be HLA-restricted, and the HLA associations seemed to be driven largely by CMV exposure. Immune exposure information for the cohort was limited to CMV serostatus. A later analysis reported that several top co-occurrence clusters appeared linked to parvovirus B19, influenza, CMV and Epstein-Barr virus. Broadly in line with IMGT annotations, most TCR beta V segments showed up in productive rearrangements about 90% or about 30% of the time in an earlier analysis of a few hundred of the donors. Cytomegalovirus status was reported to be diagnosed by the classifier with high specificity and sensitivity in both the original and validation cohorts. The study gave a list of 150 to 200 TCR beta chains associated with cytomegalovirus. V-gene and J-gene trimming of TCR beta chains was associated with a missense DCLRE1C variant in a later genetic analysis, and the association was replicated in an independent cohort. A later analysis found that TCR association rates varied across HLA loci, with DRB1 alleles showing the most associated TCRs and HLA-C alleles the fewest. A group of highly shared sequence variants was considered likely to be a technical artifact of the sequencing pipeline. A further reported finding was that TCR beta sequences accurately predicted the HLA-A and HLA-B alleles for most subjects in the first cohort. HLA typing was unavailable for some donors at each locus, so association tests used only the typed subset. Compared with equally common non-associated chains, HLA-associated TCR beta chains in a later analysis were more clonally expanded and had lower generation probabilities. According to a later genetic analysis, donors in an Asian-associated ancestry cluster had fewer N-insertions in productive TCRs than the approximately 700-donor mean.

The method was the immunoSEQ multiplex PCR assay. For the multiplex PCR, a mixture combining 60 forward primers for TCR Vbeta segments and 13 reverse primers for TCR Jbeta segments was used. The CDR3 region of rearranged TCR beta genes was amplified from genomic DNA by a multiplex PCR assay. The amplified TCR beta libraries were sequenced on the Illumina HiSeq System as 87-base-pair reads. As for the original processing: A later analysis counted tens of millions of unique TCR beta chains across the 500 to 850 repertoires, and some 12 million of these chains were shared by at least two donors. Raw reads were error-corrected and collapsed into unique sequences by a nearest-neighbor algorithm in which closely related sequences were merged to remove PCR and sequencing errors. CDR3 sequences were aligned to IMGT reference sequences to assign V, D and J gene segments. Each retained sequence needed at least a six-nucleotide match to both a V gene segment and a J gene segment. A rearrangement was called productive if the CDR3 had no stop codons and remained in frame with V and J, and every other rearrangement was called non-productive. Following IMGT convention, CDR3 was defined as the stretch from the second conserved V-encoded cysteine to the conserved J-encoded phenylalanine. The earlier analysis of 500 to 650 of the donors excluded any sequence lacking an unambiguous match to a single V gene segment. An earlier analysis of fewer than 650 of the donors classified V segments as functional when productive rearrangements were above 56.7% and as segregating when the standard deviation between donors was above 5%. To diagnose cytomegalovirus status from the catalog of TCR beta chain sequences, a statistical classification framework was built. V and J gene assignment, in a later analysis, came from comparing TCR nucleotide sequences with IMGT/GENE-DB human TR gene sequences. Using the TCRdist pipeline, a later analysis assigned CDR3 sequences along with most-parsimonious VDJ recombination scenarios. In a later analysis, each TCR beta chain was defined by its CDR3 amino acid sequence together with its V-gene family, and reads without a unique V-gene family were excluded. To address suspected cross-contamination and a sequencing artifact, a later analysis removed 592 highly shared, low-generation-probability nucleotide sequences. A later analysis calculated a clonal expansion index for each public chain from normalized within-repertoire ranks of inferred template counts. In a later analysis, generation probabilities were computed using a VDJ recombination model fitted to out-of-frame rearrangements, and the results were checked against IGoR. A later analysis scored TCR-TCR, TCR-HLA and TCR-CMV co-occurrence with hypergeometric tests, applying a repertoire-size bias correction to TCR pairs. To estimate false discovery rates, a later analysis permuted the HLA or CMV assignments 20 times. In a later analysis, co-occurring TCRs were grouped using DBSCAN, and TCRdist sequence similarity was added for clustering within HLA-allele-positive subsets. Co-occurrence clustering excluded repertoires with fewer than 30,000 or more than 120,000 public chains, plus five with anomalous nucleotide sharing. Not all clones reach the TCRdb copy of this immuneACCESS table, which keeps in-frame sequences only. Checked studies attribute under half of the gap to unresolved V genes and leave the rest unexplained. That table is the source of V, J and clone size, and D and trimming were worked out from the DNA. The sample profile shows under 250,000 clones; 70% to 85% of them were found once. The ten largest clones capture 3.5% to 4% of the sample.

The cohort was made up of roughly 670 healthy bone marrow donors. At the time of sampling, every cohort member was nominally healthy, though immune exposures that went unrecorded were likely present. The donor was CMV seronegative and belonged to the group of around 350 seronegative cohort members. A peripheral blood sample was collected from each donor, and TCR beta sequencing was performed on peripheral blood mononuclear cells. The Qiagen DNeasy Blood Extraction Kit was used to extract genomic DNA from the blood cell samples. V is trimmed back by 8 bases and J by 3 bases, and the junction contains 10 bases that no gene match accounts for. The CDR3 starts with the cysteine, ends with the phenylalanine, and has 13 residues. The retained sequence is limited to the CDR3, 39 bases, with the frame set at the first base. From the germline V gene, CDR1 is SQVTM and CDR2 is ANQGSEA.

The TCR was taken from a male donor in good health and CMV-seronegative. Sequencing input: PBMCs. The chain uses TRBV29-1 and TRBJ2-7, with 7 middle bases fitting TRBD1. Here the CDR3 is given as CSYRDRSLYEQYF. The DNA sequence is given as TGCAGCTACCGGGACAGATCCCTCTACGAGCAGTACTTC.